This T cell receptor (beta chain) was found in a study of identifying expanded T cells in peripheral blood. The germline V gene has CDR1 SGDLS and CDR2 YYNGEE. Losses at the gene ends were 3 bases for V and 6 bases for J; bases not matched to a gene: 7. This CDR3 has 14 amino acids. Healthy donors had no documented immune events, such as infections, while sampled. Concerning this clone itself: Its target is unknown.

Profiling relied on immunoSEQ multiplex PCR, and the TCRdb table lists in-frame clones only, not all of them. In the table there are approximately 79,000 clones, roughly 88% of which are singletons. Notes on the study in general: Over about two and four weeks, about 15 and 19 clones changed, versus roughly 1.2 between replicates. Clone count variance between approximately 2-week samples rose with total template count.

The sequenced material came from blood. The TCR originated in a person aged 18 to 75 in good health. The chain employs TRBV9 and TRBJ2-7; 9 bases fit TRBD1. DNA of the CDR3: TGTGCCAGCAGCGACCGGGACAGGGCTGTCGAGCAGTACTTC. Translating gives CASSDRDRAVEQYF. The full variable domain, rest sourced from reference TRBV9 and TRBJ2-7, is DSGVTQTPKHLITATGQRVTLRCSPRSGDLSVYWYQQSLDQGLQFLIQYYNGEERAKGNILERFSAQQFPDLHSELNLSSLELGDSALYFCASSDRDRAVEQYFGPGTRLTVT.